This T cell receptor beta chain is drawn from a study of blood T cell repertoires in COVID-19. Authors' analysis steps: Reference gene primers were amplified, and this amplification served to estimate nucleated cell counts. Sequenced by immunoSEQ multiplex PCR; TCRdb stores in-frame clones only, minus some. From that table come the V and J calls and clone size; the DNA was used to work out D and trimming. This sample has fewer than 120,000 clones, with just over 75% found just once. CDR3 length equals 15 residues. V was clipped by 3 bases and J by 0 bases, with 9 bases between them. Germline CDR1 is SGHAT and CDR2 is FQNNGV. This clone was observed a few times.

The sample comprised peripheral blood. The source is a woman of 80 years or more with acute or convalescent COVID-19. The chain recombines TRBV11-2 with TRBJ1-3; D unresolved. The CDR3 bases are TGTGCCAGCAGCTTGGGGAGCCTCTCTGGAAACACCATATATTTT. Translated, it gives CASSLGSLSGNTIYF. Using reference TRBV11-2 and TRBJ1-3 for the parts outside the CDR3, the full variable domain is EAGVAQSPRYKIIEKRQSVAFWCNPISGHATLYWYQQILGQGPKLLIQFQNNGVVDDSQLPKDRFSAERLKGVDSTLKIQPAKLEDSAVYLCASSLGSLSGNTIYFGEGSWLTVV.